A single sample gave rise to the 24 T cell receptor beta chains below, sequenced in a study of PD-1 blockade in classical Hodgkin lymphoma. Repertoires were generated with immunoSEQ multiplex PCR, while TCRdb's copy carries only in-frame clones and drops some. The sample lists around 30,000 clones, 85% to 90% seen once, with less than 0.25% in the top ten. The time point here: newly diagnosed, previously untreated cHL patient sample. It was by magnetic negative selection that CD4+ T cells were purified from thawed PBMCs. What was sequenced was CD4+ T cells from blood. These receptors all stem from a human donor with classical Hodgkin lymphoma.

This chain uses TRBV29-1 with TRBJ2-5; D is undetermined. CDR3 length: 13 residues. V shed 5 bases and J shed 1 base, with 11 bases lying between them. The germline V gene encodes CDR1 SQVTM and CDR2 ANQGSEA. The CDR3 protein is CSVQKGPQETQYF. The CDR3 nucleotides are TGCAGCGTTCAAAAGGGCCCCCAAGAGACCCAGTACTTC.

The rearrangement links TRBV28 to TRBJ1-5; D may be TRBD1 (6 bases). The V and J ends lost 5 bases and 6 bases respectively, with 17 bases between them. CDR1 and CDR2 from the germline V gene are MDHEN and SYDVKM. The CDR3 extends over 15 amino acids. The CDR3 bases are TGTGCCAGCAGTACATCCCCGGGGGGCCCTCAGCCCCAGCATTTT. Translation gives CASSTSPGGPQPQHF.

To note about this clone: Other DNA sequences from this sample encode an identical CDR3 as well. The chain carries TRBV7-2 and TRBJ1-3; unclear D gene. V lost 5 bases and J 1 base, leaving 15 bases between the germline ends. This CDR3 is 16 amino acids long. Germline V gives CDR1 SGHTA, CDR2 FQGNSA. Here the CDR3 DNA reads TGTGCCAGCAGCCTAGGAAGGGCAGTTTCTGGAAACACCATATATTTT. It encodes CASSLGRAVSGNTIYF.

V and J are TRBV2 and TRBJ1-4; the match to TRBD1 covers 8 bases. Germline V gene lookup returns CDR1 SNHLY and CDR2 FYNNEI. The CDR3 runs to 14 residues. V lost 3 bases and J lost 6; bases outside the gene matches: 3. DNA of the CDR3: TGTGCCAGCAGTGAGACAGGGGAGGATGAAAAACTGTTTTTT. Residues: CASSETGEDEKLFF.

The chain has TRBV5-1 and TRBJ1-1, with TRBD1 as a possible D gene (5 bases). The germline gives CDR1 SGHRS, CDR2 YFSETQ. The V end lost 3 bases, the J end lost 4 bases, and 7 bases lay between the germline ends. This CDR3 spans 12 amino acids. The CDR3 region is CASSSRGTEAFF. DNA for the CDR3: TGCGCCAGCAGCTCGAGGGGCACTGAAGCTTTCTTT.

This chain uses TRBV14 with TRBJ2-1; D tentatively reads TRBD1 or TRBD2 (5 bases each). The germline V gene has CDR1 SGHDN and CDR2 FVKESK. The CDR3 runs to 13 residues. The V gene lost 3 bases and the J gene lost 4 bases, with 7 bases spanning the gap. Here the CDR3 reads CASSQGVYNEQFF. DNA of the CDR3: TGTGCCAGCAGCCAGGGGGTATACAATGAGCAGTTCTTC.

This clone appeared once. The V and J genes are TRBV6-5 and TRBJ2-7, with D possibly matching TRBD1 (5 bases). CDR1 is MNHEY and CDR2 is SVGAGI in the germline V gene. V was cut by 4 bases and J by 6 bases, with 16 bases left in between. The CDR3 has 14 amino acids. CDR3 amino acids: CASSSTNRIGEQYF. The CDR3 DNA reads as TGTGCCAGCAGTTCGACCAACAGGATCGGCGAGCAGTACTTC.

The chain combines TRBV10-3 with TRBJ2-1; the D gene could be TRBD1 or TRBD2 (5 bases each). The CDR3 covers 12 residues. V dropped 7 bases and J dropped 10 bases, with 14 bases sitting between them. Per the germline V gene, CDR1 is ENHRY and CDR2 is SYGVKD. This chain's CDR3 is CAIKGETREQFF. CDR3 DNA: TGTGCCATCAAAGGGGAGACCCGAGAGCAGTTCTTC.

The J gene is TRBJ2-4, the V gene TRBV7-9; D gene unclear. Germline V gives CDR1 SEHNR, CDR2 FQNEAQ (reference sequence). V was pared by 5 bases and J by 0 bases, with 8 bases between. CDR3 size: 14 residues. The CDR3 sequence is CASSPDLAKNIQYF. The CDR3, as DNA: TGTGCCAGCAGCCCTGACCTAGCCAAAAACATTCAGTACTTC.

This chain connects TRBV5-1 to TRBJ2-2, with 7 bases that match TRBD2. Trimming removed 6 bases from V and 1 base from J; junction bases left unmatched: 6. Germline V lookup: CDR1 SGHRS, CDR2 YFSETQ. The CDR3 length is 15 residues. The CDR3 spells CASTTIAGNTGELFF. As DNA, the CDR3 is TGCGCCAGCACCACTATAGCGGGGAACACCGGGGAGCTGTTTTTT.

Of note for this clone: At one end, the junction sequence differs from germline, possibly due to a read error. This same CDR3 is encoded by further DNA sequences in the sample. The chain links TRBV6-9 to TRBJ2-7; D may be TRBD1 (5 bases). Germline V CDR1 and CDR2: MNHGY, SVAAGI. CDR3 length: 15 residues. CDR3 DNA: TGTGCCAGCAGTTCCCCCCGACAGAGCTCCTATGAGCAGTACTTC. Amino acids: CASSSPRQSSYEQYF.

The J gene is TRBJ1-2, the V gene TRBV6-4; D is undetermined. The CDR3 is 17 residues long. Germline V gene sequence: CDR1 MRHNA, CDR2 SNTAGT. V lost 0 bases and J lost 3, with 17 bases in between. The chain's CDR3 is CASSDSVFGRTDYGYTF. CDR3 sequence (DNA): TGTGCCAGCAGTGACTCGGTCTTTGGCCGGACCGACTATGGCTACACCTTC.

The chain recombines TRBV6-5 with TRBJ2-7; 8 bases align to TRBD2. V shed 8 bases and J 3 bases; nucleotides not matched to a gene: 9. The CDR3 consists of 14 residues. Per germline, CDR1 MNHEY and CDR2 SVGAGI. The CDR3 here is CASRAGGGNYEQYF. CDR3 coding DNA: TGTGCCAGCCGGGCGGGAGGCGGGAACTACGAGCAGTACTTC.

This clone was counted a single time. The chain combines TRBV6-1 with TRBJ1-2; D ambiguous. CDR3 size: 13 residues. The germline V gene encodes CDR1 MNHNS and CDR2 SASEGT. The V gene lost 10 bases and the J gene lost 1 base, with 13 bases spanning the gap. In nucleotides, the CDR3 is TGTGCCACCAGGACGGCCATTAACTATGGCTACACCTTC. It codes for CATRTAINYGYTF.

The chain joins TRBV4-1 to TRBJ2-2; TRBD1 aligns across 9 bases. Germline trimming cut 5 bases from V and 3 bases from J; bases unmatched to any gene: 13. Germline V gene sequence: CDR1 MGHRA, CDR2 YSYEKL. This CDR3 comprises 18 residues. CDR3 nucleotides: TGCGCCAGCAGCACGTCCGGACAGGGGCCCCTCGACACCGGGGAGCTGTTTTTT. Translating gives CASSTSGQGPLDTGELFF.

The V call is TRBV7-2, the J call TRBJ1-3; TRBD1 matches at 10 bases. This CDR3 region has 16 residues. The germline CDR1 and CDR2 sequences are SGHTA and FQGNSA. The trim removed 5 bases at V and 4 bases at J, leaving 8 bases unmatched. The chain's CDR3 is CASSPQTGGAGNTIYF. CDR3 DNA sequence: TGTGCCAGCAGCCCCCAGACAGGGGGCGCAGGAAACACCATATATTTT. Full variable domain (remainder filled in from reference TRBV7-2 and TRBJ1-3): GAGVSQSPSNKVTEKGKDVELRCDPISGHTALYWYRQSLGQGLEFLIYFQGNSAPDKSGLPSDRFSAERTGGSVSTLTIQRTQQEDSAVYLCASSPQTGGAGNTIYFGEGSWLTVV.

The rearrangement links TRBV10-1 to TRBJ1-4, with D unclear. The CDR3 runs 13 residues. Trimming shortened V by 5 bases and J by 2 bases, and 6 bases separated the two germline ends. Germline assignment: CDR1 WNHNN and CDR2 SYGVQD (reference sequence). The CDR3 sequence is CASSTGTNEKLFF. Here the CDR3 DNA reads TGCGCCAGCAGTACCGGGACTAATGAAAAACTGTTTTTT.

The chain joins TRBV6-1 to TRBJ2-5; 7 bases fit TRBD2. Unmatched junction bases numbered 2, after V lost 6 bases and J lost 1 base. The CDR3 runs 13 residues. Germline assignment: CDR1 MNHNS and CDR2 SASEGT. The chain's CDR3 is CASRTSAQETQYF. DNA of the CDR3: TGTGCCAGCAGAACTAGCGCCCAAGAGACCCAGTACTTC.

This CDR3 reads CASRVQGFDEQYF. The DNA of the CDR3 is TGCGCCAGCAGGGTACAGGGTTTCGACGAGCAGTACTTC. This rearrangement joins TRBV5-1 to TRBJ2-7, with a weak D call TRBD1 (6 bases). Trimming took off 5 bases at V and 5 bases at J, with 14 bases between the two ends. CDR3 size: 13 residues. CDR1 and CDR2 (germline): SGHRS, YFSETQ.

The rearrangement uses TRBV18 and TRBJ1-4; maybe TRBD1 (5 bases). Germline CDR1 reads KGHSH; CDR2 reads LQKENI. The CDR3 is made up of 14 amino acids. Trimming left V 8 bases short and J 0 bases short, with 10 bases between. The CDR3 loop is CASLSTATNEKLFF. The CDR3 DNA sequence: TGTGCCAGCCTCTCGACAGCAACTAATGAAAAACTGTTTTTT.

J is TRBJ2-3 and V is TRBV10-3; 15 bases are shared with TRBD2. The trim removed 8 bases at V and 2 bases at J, leaving 5 bases unmatched. This CDR3 comprises 16 residues. Germline loops: CDR1 ENHRY, CDR2 SYGVKD. CDR3 in DNA: TGTGCCATCGGGGGACTAGCGGGGGGACACACAGATACGCAGTATTTT. Translation: CAIGGLAGGHTDTQYF.

This chain uses TRBV12-2 with TRBJ2-5; the table calls TRBD1, which could not be checked here. TRBV12-2 is listed as a pseudogene. There are 16 residues in the CDR3. CDR3 region: CASPKTLRGGLETQYF. In DNA form, the CDR3 reads TGTGCAAGCCCCAAGACCCTTCGAGGGGGATTAGAGACCCAGTACTTC.

J is TRBJ2-4 and V is TRBV2, with D tentatively TRBD2 (5 bases). The germline V gene encodes CDR1 SNHLY and CDR2 FYNNEI. With 3 bases removed from V and 5 bases from J, the gap between germline ends came to 11 bases. The CDR3 spans 14 residues. CDR3 DNA sequence: TGTGCCAGCAGTGACTCGAGGGTCCAAAACATTCAGTACTTC. It codes for CASSDSRVQNIQYF.

To note about this clone: Germline is not matched at one junction end, which may reflect a read error. Other DNA sequences from this sample encode an identical CDR3 as well. The V and J genes are TRBV6-6 and TRBJ1-2; 9 bases line up with TRBD1. The CDR3 is made up of 15 amino acids. Germline-derived CDR1 and CDR2 are MNHNY and SVGAGI (reference sequence). Here the CDR3 reads CASSTVQGAFYGYTF. The CDR3 bases are TGTGCCAGCAGTACGGTACAGGGGGCCTTTTATGGCTACACCTTT.